The present T cell receptor (beta chain) was sequenced within a study of T cell responses to AZD1222 COVID-19 vaccine. Assay: immunoSEQ multiplex PCR; the TCRdb copy retains only in-frame clones and omits some. The repertoire has 90,000 to 110,000 clones, roughly 90% of them found once; the top ten carry 2% to 3%. A note on this clone: Its antigen remains unidentified.

Germline loops: CDR1 SGHRS, CDR2 YFSETQ. The CDR3 extends over 14 amino acids. V lost 0 bases and J lost 1, with 6 bases in between. Whole-study results and caveats: The CD4 TCRs associated with vaccination extended across spike and predominated at 160-218 and 743-854. Two AZD1222 administrations were followed by greater Spike-specific TCR breadth and depth. Repertoire samples came only from after the peak T cell response.

This sample comprised peripheral blood, obtained on day 0 of AZD1222 vaccination. The receptor's source is an adult in good health. The chain recombines TRBV5-1 with TRBJ2-3, with D perhaps matching TRBD1 (6 bases). CDR3 sequence (DNA): TGCGCCAGCAGCTTGGGGACAGGCACAGATACGCAGTATTTT. Residues: CASSLGTGTDTQYF.